The rows below give T cell receptor beta chains drawn from one sample of a study of CXCR3-negative and CXCR3-positive naive CD8 T cells. Reprocessing the 5' RACE reads, TCRdb reports a single entry for every CDR3 protein and omits DNA. This sample contains tens of thousands of distinct CDR3 sequences. Sequenced material: memory CD8+ T cells from blood. These receptors were taken from a human donor in good health. Some clones in this sample may be carry-over from other donors' samples. Both conserved end residues are part of each CDR3. Only some rows state a clone size, as once, few, many or a class for expanded clones.

j_call: TRBJ1-2; v_call: TRBV6-5; clone_size: .; cdr3_aa: CASSIHSGDYGYTF
j_call: TRBJ2-2; v_call: TRBV12-3/TRBV12-4; clone_size: .; cdr3_aa: CASTVRGQGAMNTGELFF
j_call: TRBJ2-7; v_call: TRBV28; clone_size: .; cdr3_aa: CASRGRTGKDYEQYF
j_call: TRBJ1-4; v_call: TRBV6-6; clone_size: .; cdr3_aa: CASSYVGPNEKLFF
j_call: TRBJ1-1; v_call: TRBV7-9; clone_size: .; cdr3_aa: CASRPRPQGSNTEAFF
j_call: TRBJ2-7; v_call: TRBV5-1; clone_size: .; cdr3_aa: CASSSRGIDYEQYF
j_call: TRBJ1-6; v_call: TRBV13; clone_size: .; cdr3_aa: CASSTGRGYNSPLHF
j_call: TRBJ1-4; v_call: TRBV12-3/TRBV12-4; clone_size: .; cdr3_aa: CASSTQGSNEKLFF
j_call: TRBJ1-1; v_call: TRBV6-6; clone_size: .; cdr3_aa: CASSFEEENTEAFF
j_call: TRBJ2-7; v_call: TRBV6-4; clone_size: .; cdr3_aa: CASSYESLAVQYF
j_call: TRBJ2-3; v_call: TRBV29-1; clone_size: .; cdr3_aa: CSSGSAGGQRNF
j_call: TRBJ2-5; v_call: TRBV20-1; clone_size: medium-sized; cdr3_aa: CSARDLTSGDQETQYF
j_call: TRBJ2-7; v_call: TRBV25-1; clone_size: .; cdr3_aa: CASGGQGDNEQYF
j_call: TRBJ1-1; v_call: TRBV20-1; clone_size: .; cdr3_aa: CSARDPGGTQAFF
j_call: TRBJ2-2; v_call: TRBV7-6; clone_size: .; cdr3_aa: CASSFGETGELFF
j_call: TRBJ2-7; v_call: TRBV9; clone_size: .; cdr3_aa: CASSPDRDHEQYF
j_call: TRBJ1-6; v_call: TRBV20-1; clone_size: .; cdr3_aa: CSPPTGGVSPLHF
j_call: TRBJ2-5; v_call: TRBV9; clone_size: .; cdr3_aa: CASSSQRLGGIQNIETQYF
j_call: TRBJ2-3; v_call: TRBV20-1; clone_size: .; cdr3_aa: CSARPPWQGLWGTDTQYF
j_call: TRBJ2-3; v_call: TRBV29-1; clone_size: .; cdr3_aa: CSAGTTDTQYF
j_call: TRBJ1-4; v_call: TRBV7-2; clone_size: .; cdr3_aa: CASSLDKGLFF
j_call: TRBJ2-1; v_call: TRBV7-9; clone_size: .; cdr3_aa: CASRRTSGPNEQFF
j_call: TRBJ2-3; v_call: TRBV28; clone_size: .; cdr3_aa: CASSLPRGGRADTQYF
j_call: TRBJ2-7; v_call: TRBV27; clone_size: .; cdr3_aa: CASSFVLSYEQYF
j_call: TRBJ2-7; v_call: TRBV3-1; clone_size: .; cdr3_aa: CASSQEEWSYEQYF
j_call: TRBJ1-1; v_call: TRBV6-5; clone_size: .; cdr3_aa: CASSWGYNTEAFF
j_call: TRBJ2-1; v_call: TRBV9; clone_size: .; cdr3_aa: CASSVELGVDEQFF
j_call: TRBJ2-7; v_call: TRBV19; clone_size: .; cdr3_aa: CASSDSWEQYF
j_call: TRBJ2-7; v_call: TRBV7-2; clone_size: .; cdr3_aa: CASSLGLSATYEQYF
j_call: TRBJ2-1; v_call: TRBV6-4; clone_size: medium-sized; cdr3_aa: CASSDRLAGSDEQFF
j_call: TRBJ2-3; v_call: TRBV7-9; clone_size: .; cdr3_aa: CASSLIITDTQYF
j_call: TRBJ2-3; v_call: TRBV29-1; clone_size: .; cdr3_aa: CSVDRTVEGPLTDTQYF
j_call: TRBJ1-1; v_call: TRBV6-1; clone_size: .; cdr3_aa: CASSEALTGPNTEAFF
j_call: TRBJ1-2; v_call: TRBV29-1; clone_size: .; cdr3_aa: CSVPGPRSGYTF
j_call: TRBJ2-3; v_call: TRBV18; clone_size: .; cdr3_aa: CASSPVSGLGDTQYF
j_call: TRBJ2-6; v_call: TRBV5-1; clone_size: .; cdr3_aa: CASSGGAYAGGPGANVLTF
j_call: TRBJ2-7; v_call: TRBV12-3/TRBV12-4; clone_size: .; cdr3_aa: CASSFIGTGFYEQYF
j_call: TRBJ1-6; v_call: TRBV6-6; clone_size: .; cdr3_aa: CASSYSVLENSPLHF
j_call: TRBJ1-2; v_call: TRBV7-9; clone_size: .; cdr3_aa: CASSLTTEANYGYTF
j_call: TRBJ2-7; v_call: TRBV12-3/TRBV12-4; clone_size: .; cdr3_aa: CASSFGQASSYEQYF
j_call: TRBJ1-1; v_call: TRBV18; clone_size: .; cdr3_aa: CASSPGTGGTEAFF
j_call: TRBJ2-7; v_call: TRBV19; clone_size: .; cdr3_aa: CASSPLGQYYEQYF
j_call: TRBJ1-1; v_call: TRBV7-8; clone_size: .; cdr3_aa: CASSFPQGENTEAFF
j_call: TRBJ2-7; v_call: TRBV7-9; clone_size: .; cdr3_aa: CASSSLQGGPYEQYF
j_call: TRBJ1-5; v_call: TRBV5-1; clone_size: .; cdr3_aa: CASSQAGNQPQHF
j_call: TRBJ2-6; v_call: TRBV4-1; clone_size: .; cdr3_aa: CASSQTGLNVLTF
j_call: TRBJ2-2; v_call: TRBV6-4; clone_size: .; cdr3_aa: CASSSGQGAPGELFF
j_call: TRBJ1-2; v_call: TRBV29-1; clone_size: .; cdr3_aa: CSVESGGTGGGYTF
j_call: TRBJ2-5; v_call: TRBV6-5; clone_size: .; cdr3_aa: CASSTRPGTGGGETQYF
j_call: TRBJ2-7; v_call: TRBV20-1; clone_size: .; cdr3_aa: CSARDQEGGLAPYEQYF
j_call: TRBJ2-7; v_call: TRBV5-1; clone_size: .; cdr3_aa: CASSPGTLSSYEQYF
j_call: TRBJ2-7; v_call: TRBV18; clone_size: .; cdr3_aa: CASSPGGLTYEQYF
j_call: TRBJ2-4; v_call: TRBV6-6; clone_size: .; cdr3_aa: CASTSTGIQYF